This T cell receptor beta chain was identified in a study of early T cells in non-severe SARS-CoV-2 infection. Study-level background: Chains from this unsorted whole-blood bulk RNA could not be paired. Points from the study as a whole: A preference for anti-spike CD8 responses marked VDJdb matching, which missed private and CD4 specificities.

TCRdb re-derived calls from the 5' RACE reads in MiXCR, one entry per CDR3 protein. The table shows 97,000 or so distinct CDR3 sequences, with roughly 14% occurring only once. V was pared by 7 bases and J by 3 bases, with 19 bases between. The CDR3 consists of 15 residues. Germline V CDR1 and CDR2: SNHLY, FYNNEI. Worth noting for this clonotype: What it binds is not known.

The J gene is TRBJ2-7, the V gene TRBV2; a weak D match, TRBD1 (5 bases). Material: whole blood. This clonotype was obtained from an adult who was a healthcare worker with PCR-confirmed SARS-CoV-2 infection or an uninfected control (not recorded which). The CDR3 DNA sequence: TGTGCCAGCATGGGGCACCTGATACCGAGCTACGAGCAGTACTTC. Translating gives CASMGHLIPSYEQYF.